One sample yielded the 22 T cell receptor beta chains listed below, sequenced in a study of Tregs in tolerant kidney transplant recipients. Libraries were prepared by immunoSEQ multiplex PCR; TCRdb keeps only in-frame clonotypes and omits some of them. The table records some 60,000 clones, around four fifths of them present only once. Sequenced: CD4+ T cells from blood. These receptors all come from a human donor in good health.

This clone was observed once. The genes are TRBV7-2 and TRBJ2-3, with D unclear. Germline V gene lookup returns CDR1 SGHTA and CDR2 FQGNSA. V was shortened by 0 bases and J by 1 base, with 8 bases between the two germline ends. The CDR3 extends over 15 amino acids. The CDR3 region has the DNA TGTGCCAGCAGCTTAGCGGCTTTCGGCACAGATACGCAGTATTTT. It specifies CASSLAAFGTDTQYF.

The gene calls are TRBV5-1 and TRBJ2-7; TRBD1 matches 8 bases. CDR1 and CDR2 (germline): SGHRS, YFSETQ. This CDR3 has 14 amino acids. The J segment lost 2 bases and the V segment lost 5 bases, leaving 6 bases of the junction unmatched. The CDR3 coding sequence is TGCGCCAGCAGTGTGGACAGGGAGGCCTACGAGCAGTACTTC. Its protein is CASSVDREAYEQYF.

The DNA of the CDR3 is TGTGCCAGCAGTGTAGCGGGGGCGATTCCCTACGAGCAGTACTTC. Translated, it gives CASSVAGAIPYEQYF. The V and J genes are TRBV6-1 and TRBJ2-7, with 9 bases lining up with TRBD2. The length of the CDR3 is 15 residues. CDR1 and CDR2 (germline): MNHNS, SASEGT. J was trimmed by 2 bases and V by 4 bases; bases with no gene match: 6.

This CDR3 reads CASTGPMNTEAFF. The DNA for the CDR3 is TGTGCCAGTACCGGACCTATGAACACTGAAGCTTTCTTT. The chain joins TRBV19 to TRBJ1-1, with no clear D. The CDR3 consists of 13 residues. The germline V gene encodes CDR1 LNHDA and CDR2 SQIVND (reference sequence). V lost 7 bases to trimming and J lost 0 bases, with 9 bases between them.

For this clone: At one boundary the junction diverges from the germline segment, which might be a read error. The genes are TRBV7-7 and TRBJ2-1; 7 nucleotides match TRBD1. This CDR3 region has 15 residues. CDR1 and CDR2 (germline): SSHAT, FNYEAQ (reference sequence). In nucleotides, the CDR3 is TGTGCTAGCAGCTTTCGTCTAGGGGGCTATAATGAGCAGTTCTTC. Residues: CASSFRLGGYNEQFF.

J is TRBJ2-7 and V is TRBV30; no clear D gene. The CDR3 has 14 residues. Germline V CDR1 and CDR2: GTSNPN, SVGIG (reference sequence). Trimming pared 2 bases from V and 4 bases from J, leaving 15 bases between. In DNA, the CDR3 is TGTGCCTGGAGTCCCAAGGGTCTTCCATACGAGCAGTACTTC. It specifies CAWSPKGLPYEQYF.

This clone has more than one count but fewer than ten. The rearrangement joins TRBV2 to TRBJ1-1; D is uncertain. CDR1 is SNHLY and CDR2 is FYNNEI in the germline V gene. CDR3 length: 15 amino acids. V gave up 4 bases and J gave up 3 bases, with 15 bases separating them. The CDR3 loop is CASSVNGHGDTEAFF. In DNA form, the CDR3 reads TGTGCCAGCAGTGTCAATGGGCATGGGGACACTGAAGCTTTCTTT.

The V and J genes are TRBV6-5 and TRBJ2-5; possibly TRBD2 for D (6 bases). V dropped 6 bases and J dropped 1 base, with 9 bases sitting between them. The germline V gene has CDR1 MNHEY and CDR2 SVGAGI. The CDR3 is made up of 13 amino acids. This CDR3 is CASSLSGQETQYF. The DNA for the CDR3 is TGTGCCAGCAGCCTTAGCGGCCAAGAGACCCAGTACTTC.

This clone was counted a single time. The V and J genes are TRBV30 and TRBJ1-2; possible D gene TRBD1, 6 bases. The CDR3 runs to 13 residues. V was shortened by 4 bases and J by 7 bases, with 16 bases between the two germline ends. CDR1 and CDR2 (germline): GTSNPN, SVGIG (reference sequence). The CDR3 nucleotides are TGTGCCTGGACCTTACAGGGTTGGCGTGGCTACACCTTC. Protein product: CAWTLQGWRGYTF.

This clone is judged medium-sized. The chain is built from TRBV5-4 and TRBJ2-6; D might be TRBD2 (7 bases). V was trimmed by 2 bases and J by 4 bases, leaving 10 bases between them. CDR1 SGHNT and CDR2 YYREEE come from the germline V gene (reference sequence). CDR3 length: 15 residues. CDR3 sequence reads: CASSLGGAGANVLTF. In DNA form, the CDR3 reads TGTGCCAGCAGCTTAGGGGGGGCCGGGGCCAACGTCCTGACTTTC.

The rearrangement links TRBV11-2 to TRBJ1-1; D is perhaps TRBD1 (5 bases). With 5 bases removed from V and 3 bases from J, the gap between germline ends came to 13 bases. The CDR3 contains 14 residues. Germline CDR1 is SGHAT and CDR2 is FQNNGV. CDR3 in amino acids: CASSPTGVHTEAFF. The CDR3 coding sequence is TGTGCCAGCAGCCCCACGGGGGTCCACACTGAAGCTTTCTTT.

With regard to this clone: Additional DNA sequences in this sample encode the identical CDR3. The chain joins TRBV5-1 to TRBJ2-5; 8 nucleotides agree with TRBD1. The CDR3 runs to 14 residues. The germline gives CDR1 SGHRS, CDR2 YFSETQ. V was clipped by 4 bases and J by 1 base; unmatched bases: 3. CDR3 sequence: CASSPDRAQETQYF. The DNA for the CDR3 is TGCGCCAGCAGCCCGGACAGGGCCCAAGAGACCCAGTACTTC.

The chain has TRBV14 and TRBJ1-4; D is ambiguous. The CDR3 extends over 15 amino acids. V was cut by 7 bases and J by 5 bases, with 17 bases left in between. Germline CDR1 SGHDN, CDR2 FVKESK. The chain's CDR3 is CASITCPALNEKLFF. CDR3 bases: TGTGCCAGCATTACATGCCCTGCATTAAATGAAAAACTGTTTTTT.

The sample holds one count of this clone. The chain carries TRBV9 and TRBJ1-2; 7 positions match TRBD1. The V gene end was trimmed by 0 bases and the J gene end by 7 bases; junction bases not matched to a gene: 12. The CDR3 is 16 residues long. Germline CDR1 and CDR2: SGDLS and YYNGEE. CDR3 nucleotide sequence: TGTGCCAGCAGCGTAGCGGGGACAGCTACTAACCGTGGCTACACCTTC. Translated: CASSVAGTATNRGYTF. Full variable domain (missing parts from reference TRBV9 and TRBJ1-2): DSGVTQTPKHLITATGQRVTLRCSPRSGDLSVYWYQQSLDQGLQFLIQYYNGEERAKGNILERFSAQQFPDLHSELNLSSLELGDSALYFCASSVAGTATNRGYTFGSGTRLTVV.

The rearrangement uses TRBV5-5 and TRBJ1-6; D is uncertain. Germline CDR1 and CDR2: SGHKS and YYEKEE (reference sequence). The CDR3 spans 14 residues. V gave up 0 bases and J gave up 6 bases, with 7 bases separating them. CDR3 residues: CASSLDSFNSPLHF. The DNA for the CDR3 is TGTGCCAGCAGCTTGGACAGCTTTAATTCACCCCTCCACTTT.

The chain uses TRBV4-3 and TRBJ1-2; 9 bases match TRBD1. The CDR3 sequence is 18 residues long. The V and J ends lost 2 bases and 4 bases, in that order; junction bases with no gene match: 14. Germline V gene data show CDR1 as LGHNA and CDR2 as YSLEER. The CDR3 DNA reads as TGCGCCAGCAGCCAATCGCCGGGACAGGGAGGTTCCGGCTATGGCTACACCTTC. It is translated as CASSQSPGQGGSGYGYTF.

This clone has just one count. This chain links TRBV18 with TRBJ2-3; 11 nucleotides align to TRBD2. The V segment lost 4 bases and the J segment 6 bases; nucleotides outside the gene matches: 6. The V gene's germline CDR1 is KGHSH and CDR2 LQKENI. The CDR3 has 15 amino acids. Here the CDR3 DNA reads TGTGCCAGCTCACAGTCTAGCGGGGGGACCGATACGCAGTATTTT. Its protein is CASSQSSGGTDTQYF. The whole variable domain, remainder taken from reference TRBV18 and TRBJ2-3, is NAGVMQNPRHLVRRRGQEARLRCSPMKGHSHVYWYRQLPEEGLKFMVYLQKENIIDESGMPKERFSAEFPKEGPSILRIQQVVRGDSAAYFCASSQSSGGTDTQYFGPGTRLTVL.

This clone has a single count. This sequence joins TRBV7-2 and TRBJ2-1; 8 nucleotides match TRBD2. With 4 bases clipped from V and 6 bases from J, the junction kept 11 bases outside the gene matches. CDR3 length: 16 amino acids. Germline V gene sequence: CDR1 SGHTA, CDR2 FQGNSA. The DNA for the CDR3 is TGTGCCAGCAGCTCCGGGGGGGCCGGCTCCCTCAATGAGCAGTTCTTC. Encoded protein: CASSSGGAGSLNEQFF.

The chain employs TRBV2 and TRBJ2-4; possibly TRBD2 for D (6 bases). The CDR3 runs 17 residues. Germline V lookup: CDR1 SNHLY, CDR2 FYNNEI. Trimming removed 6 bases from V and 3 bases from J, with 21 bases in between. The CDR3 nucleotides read TGTGCCAGCAGCGCTATGCTGACAGTGGGGGGCAAAAACATTCAGTACTTC. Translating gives CASSAMLTVGGKNIQYF.

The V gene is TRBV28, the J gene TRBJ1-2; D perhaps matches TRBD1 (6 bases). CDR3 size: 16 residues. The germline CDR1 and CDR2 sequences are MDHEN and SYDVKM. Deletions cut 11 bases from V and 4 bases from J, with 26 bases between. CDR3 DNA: TGTGCCGCCAGGCTCACAGGGCGTGGGTCTGGCTATGGCTACACCTTC. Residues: CAARLTGRGSGYGYTF.

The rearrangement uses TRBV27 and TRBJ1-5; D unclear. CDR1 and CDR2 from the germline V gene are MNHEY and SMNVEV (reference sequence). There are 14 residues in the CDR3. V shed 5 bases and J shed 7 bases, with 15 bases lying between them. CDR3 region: CASSASWVDQPQHF. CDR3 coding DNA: TGTGCCAGCAGTGCCTCGTGGGTAGACCAGCCCCAGCATTTT.

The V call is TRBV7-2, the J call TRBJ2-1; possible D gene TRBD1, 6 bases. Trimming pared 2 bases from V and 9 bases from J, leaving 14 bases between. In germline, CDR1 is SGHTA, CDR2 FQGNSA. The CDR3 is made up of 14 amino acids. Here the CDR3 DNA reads TGTGCCAGCAGCTTATGGACAGAGAGCGGTGAGCAGTTCTTC. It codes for CASSLWTESGEQFF.